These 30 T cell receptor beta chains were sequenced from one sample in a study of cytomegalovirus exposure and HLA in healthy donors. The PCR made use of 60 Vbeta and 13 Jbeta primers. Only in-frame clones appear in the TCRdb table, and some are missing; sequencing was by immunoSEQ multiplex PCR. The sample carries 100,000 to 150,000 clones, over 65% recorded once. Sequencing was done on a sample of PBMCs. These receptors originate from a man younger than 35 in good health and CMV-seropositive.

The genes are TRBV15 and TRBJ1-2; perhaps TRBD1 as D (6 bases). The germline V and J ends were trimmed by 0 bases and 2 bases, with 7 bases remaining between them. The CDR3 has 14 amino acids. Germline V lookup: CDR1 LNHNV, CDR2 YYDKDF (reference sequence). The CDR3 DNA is TGTGCCACCAGCAGAGAACAGGGAAACTATGGCTACACCTTC. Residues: CATSREQGNYGYTF. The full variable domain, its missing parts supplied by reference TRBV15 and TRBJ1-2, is DAMVIQNPRYQVTQFGKPVTLSCSQTLNHNVMYWYQQKSSQAPKLLFHYYDKDFNNEADTPDNFQSRRPNTSFCFLDIRSPGLGDTAMYLCATSREQGNYGYTFGSGTRLTVV.

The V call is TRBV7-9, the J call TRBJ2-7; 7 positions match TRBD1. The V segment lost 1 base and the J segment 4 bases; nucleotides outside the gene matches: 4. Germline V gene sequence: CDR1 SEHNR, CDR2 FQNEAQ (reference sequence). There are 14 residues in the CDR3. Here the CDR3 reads CASSLVSRGYEQYF. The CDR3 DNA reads TGTGCCAGCAGCTTAGTCTCCAGGGGGTACGAGCAGTACTTC.

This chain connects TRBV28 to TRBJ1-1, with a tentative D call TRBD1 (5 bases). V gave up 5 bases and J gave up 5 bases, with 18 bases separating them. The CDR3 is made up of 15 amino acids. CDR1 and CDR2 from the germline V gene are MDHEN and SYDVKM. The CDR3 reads CASSTYRGSGTEAFF. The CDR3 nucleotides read TGTGCCAGCAGTACCTATCGGGGGAGTGGGACTGAAGCTTTCTTT. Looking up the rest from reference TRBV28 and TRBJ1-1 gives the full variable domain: DVKVTQSSRYLVKRTGEKVFLECVQDMDHENMFWYRQDPGLGLRLIYFSYDVKMKEKGDIPEGYSVSREKKERFSLILESASTNQTSMYLCASSTYRGSGTEAFFGQGTRLTVV.

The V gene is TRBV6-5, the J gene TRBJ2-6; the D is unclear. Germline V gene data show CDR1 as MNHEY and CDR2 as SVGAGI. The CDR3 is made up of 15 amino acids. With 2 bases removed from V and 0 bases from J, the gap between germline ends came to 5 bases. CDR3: CASSYDFSGANVLTF. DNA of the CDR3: TGTGCCAGCAGTTACGACTTCTCTGGGGCCAACGTCCTGACTTTC.

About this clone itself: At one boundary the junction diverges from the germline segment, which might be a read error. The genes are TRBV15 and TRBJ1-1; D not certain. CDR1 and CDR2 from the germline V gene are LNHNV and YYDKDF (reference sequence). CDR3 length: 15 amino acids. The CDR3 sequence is CATRRDLEGNTEAFF. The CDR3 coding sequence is TGTGCCACCAGAAGAGATCTGGAGGGGAACACTGAAGCTTTCTTT.

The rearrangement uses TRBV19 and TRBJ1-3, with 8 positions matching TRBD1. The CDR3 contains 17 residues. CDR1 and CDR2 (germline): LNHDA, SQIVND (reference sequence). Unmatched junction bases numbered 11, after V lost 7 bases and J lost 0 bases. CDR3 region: CASKARGPPSSGNTIYF. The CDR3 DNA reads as TGTGCCAGTAAAGCCAGGGGGCCTCCCAGCTCTGGAAACACCATATATTTT.

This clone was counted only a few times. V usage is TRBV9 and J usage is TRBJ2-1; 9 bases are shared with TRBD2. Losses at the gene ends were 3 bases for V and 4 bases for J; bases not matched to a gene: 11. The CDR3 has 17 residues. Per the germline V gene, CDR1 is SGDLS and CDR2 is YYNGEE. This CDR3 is CASSESLAGSRYNEQFF. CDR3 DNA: TGTGCCAGCAGCGAGTCCCTAGCGGGGTCGCGGTACAATGAGCAGTTCTTC.

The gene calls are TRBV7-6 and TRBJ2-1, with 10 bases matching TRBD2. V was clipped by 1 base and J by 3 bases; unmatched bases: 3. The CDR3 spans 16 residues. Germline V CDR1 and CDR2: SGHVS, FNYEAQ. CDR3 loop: CASSLVRTSGYNEQFF. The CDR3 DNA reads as TGTGCCAGCAGCTTAGTACGGACTAGCGGCTACAATGAGCAGTTCTTC.

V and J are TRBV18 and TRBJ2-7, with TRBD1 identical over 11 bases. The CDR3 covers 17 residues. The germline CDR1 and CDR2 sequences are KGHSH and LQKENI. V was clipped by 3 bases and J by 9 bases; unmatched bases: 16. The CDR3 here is CASSPQRTGGPSGGQYF. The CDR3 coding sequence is TGTGCCAGCTCACCCCAAAGGACAGGGGGCCCTTCTGGTGGGCAGTACTTC.

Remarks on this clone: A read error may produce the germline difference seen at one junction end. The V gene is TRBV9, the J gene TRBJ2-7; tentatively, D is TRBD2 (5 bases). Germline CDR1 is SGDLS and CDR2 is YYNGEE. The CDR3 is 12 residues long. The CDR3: CASSVGDSEQCF. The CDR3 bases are TGTGCCAGCAGCGTAGGGGATAGCGAGCAGTGCTTC.

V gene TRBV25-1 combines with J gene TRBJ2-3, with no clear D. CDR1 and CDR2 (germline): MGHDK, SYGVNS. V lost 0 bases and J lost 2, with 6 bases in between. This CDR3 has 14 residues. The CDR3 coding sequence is TGTGCCAGCAGTGAATATAGAACCACAGATACGCAGTATTTT. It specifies CASSEYRTTDTQYF.

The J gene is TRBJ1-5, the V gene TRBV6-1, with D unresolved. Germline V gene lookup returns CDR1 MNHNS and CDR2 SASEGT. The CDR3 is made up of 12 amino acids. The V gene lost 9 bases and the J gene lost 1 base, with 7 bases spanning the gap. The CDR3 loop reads CARIGSNQPQHF. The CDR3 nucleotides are TGTGCCAGAATTGGCAGCAATCAGCCCCAGCATTTT.

CDR3 sequence (DNA): TGTGCCAGCTCACCACCCGGCGGTAAAGGGGCCCAGCATTTT. Residues: CASSPPGGKGAQHF. This rearrangement joins TRBV18 to TRBJ1-5, with TRBD1 as a possible D gene (5 bases). The CDR3 runs to 14 residues. V lost 0 bases and J 11 bases, leaving 14 bases between the germline ends. Germline V gene lookup returns CDR1 KGHSH and CDR2 LQKENI.

The CDR3 loop is CASSEPRGGGETQYF. CDR3 sequence (DNA): TGTGCCAGCAGCGAGCCTCGGGGGGGAGGAGAGACCCAGTACTTC. This chain uses TRBV9 with TRBJ2-5; 8 bases are shared with TRBD2. V was pared by 3 bases and J by 4 bases, with 8 bases of the junction left unmatched. There are 15 residues in the CDR3. Germline CDR1 SGDLS, CDR2 YYNGEE.

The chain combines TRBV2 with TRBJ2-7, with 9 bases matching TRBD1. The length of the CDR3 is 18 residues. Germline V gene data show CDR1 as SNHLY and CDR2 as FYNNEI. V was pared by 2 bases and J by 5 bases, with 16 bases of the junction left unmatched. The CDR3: CASSESSGTGTGFDEQYF. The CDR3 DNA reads TGTGCCAGCAGTGAAAGTTCAGGGACAGGGACGGGCTTCGACGAGCAGTACTTC.

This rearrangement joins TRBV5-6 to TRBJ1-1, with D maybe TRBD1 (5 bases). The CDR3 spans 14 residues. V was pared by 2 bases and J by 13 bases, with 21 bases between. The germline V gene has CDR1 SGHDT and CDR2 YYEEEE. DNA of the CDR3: TGTGCCAGCAGCTTCTCTACACTGGCCGGGGGGGTTTTCTTT. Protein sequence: CASSFSTLAGGVFF. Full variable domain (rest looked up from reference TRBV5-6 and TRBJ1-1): DAGVTQSPTHLIKTRGQQVTLRCSPKSGHDTVSWYQQALGQGPQFIFQYYEEEERQRGNFPDRFSGHQFPNYSSELNVNALLLGDSALYLCASSFSTLAGGVFFGQGTRLTVV.

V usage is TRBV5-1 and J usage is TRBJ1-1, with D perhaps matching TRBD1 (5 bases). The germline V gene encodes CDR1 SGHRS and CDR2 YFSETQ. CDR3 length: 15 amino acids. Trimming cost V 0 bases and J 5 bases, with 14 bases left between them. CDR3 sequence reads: CASSLEAGRGTEAFF. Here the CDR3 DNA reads TGCGCCAGCAGCTTGGAGGCAGGGAGGGGAACTGAAGCTTTCTTT.

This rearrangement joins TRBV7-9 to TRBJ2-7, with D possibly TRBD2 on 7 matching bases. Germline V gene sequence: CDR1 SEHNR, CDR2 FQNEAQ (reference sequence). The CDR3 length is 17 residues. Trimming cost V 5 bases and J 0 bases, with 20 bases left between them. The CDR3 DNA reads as TGTGCCAGCAGCCCCCTCCTGGCGGGGGCTAGCTCCTACGAGCAGTACTTC. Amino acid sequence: CASSPLLAGASSYEQYF.

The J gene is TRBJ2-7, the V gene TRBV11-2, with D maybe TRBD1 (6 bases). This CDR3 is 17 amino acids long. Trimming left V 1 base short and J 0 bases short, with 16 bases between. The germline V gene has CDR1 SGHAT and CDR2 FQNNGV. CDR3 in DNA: TGTGCCAGCAGCTTAGGTGGATGGACAGACCACTCCTACGAGCAGTACTTC. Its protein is CASSLGGWTDHSYEQYF.

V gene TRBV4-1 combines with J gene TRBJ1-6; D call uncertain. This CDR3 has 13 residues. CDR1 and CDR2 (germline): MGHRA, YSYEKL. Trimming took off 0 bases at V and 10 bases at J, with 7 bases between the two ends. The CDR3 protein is CASSQDKESPLHF. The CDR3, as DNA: TGCGCCAGCAGCCAAGATAAAGAGTCACCCCTCCACTTT.

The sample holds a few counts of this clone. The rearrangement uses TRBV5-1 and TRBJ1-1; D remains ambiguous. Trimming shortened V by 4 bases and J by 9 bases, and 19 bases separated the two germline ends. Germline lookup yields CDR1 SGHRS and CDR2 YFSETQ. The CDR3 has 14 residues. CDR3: CASSSLPGASQAFF. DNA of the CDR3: TGCGCCAGCAGCAGCTTGCCGGGTGCGTCTCAAGCTTTCTTT.

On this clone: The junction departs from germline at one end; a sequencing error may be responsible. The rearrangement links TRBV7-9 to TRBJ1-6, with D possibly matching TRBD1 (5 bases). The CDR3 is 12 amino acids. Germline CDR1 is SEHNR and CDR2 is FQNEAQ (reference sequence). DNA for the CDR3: TGTTCCAGCAGCCCCCTGGGGCCACCCCTCCACTTT. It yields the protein CSSSPLGPPLHF.

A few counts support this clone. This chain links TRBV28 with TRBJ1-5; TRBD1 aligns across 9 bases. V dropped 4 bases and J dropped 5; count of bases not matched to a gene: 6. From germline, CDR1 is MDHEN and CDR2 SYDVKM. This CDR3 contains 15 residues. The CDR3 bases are TGTGCCAGCAGTTCTCGGGACAGGGTAGATCAGCCCCAGCATTTT. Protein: CASSSRDRVDQPQHF.

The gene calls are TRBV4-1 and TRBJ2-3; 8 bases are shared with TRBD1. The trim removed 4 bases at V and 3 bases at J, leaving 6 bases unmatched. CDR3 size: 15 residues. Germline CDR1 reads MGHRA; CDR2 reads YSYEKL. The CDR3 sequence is CASSPRDRRTDTQYF. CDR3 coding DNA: TGCGCCAGCAGCCCCCGGGACAGGCGTACAGATACGCAGTATTTT.

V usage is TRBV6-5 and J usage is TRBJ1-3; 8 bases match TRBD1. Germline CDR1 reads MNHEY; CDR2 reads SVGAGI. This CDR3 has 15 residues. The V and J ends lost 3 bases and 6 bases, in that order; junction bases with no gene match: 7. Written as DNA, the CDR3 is TGTGCCAGCAGTTATGTTCAGGGGGCGGTAAACACCATATATTTT. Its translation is CASSYVQGAVNTIYF.

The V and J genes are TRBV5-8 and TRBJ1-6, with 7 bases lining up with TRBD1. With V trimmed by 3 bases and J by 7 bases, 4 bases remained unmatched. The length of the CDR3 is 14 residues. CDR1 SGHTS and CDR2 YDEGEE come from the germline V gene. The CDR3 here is CASSSRQGNSPLHF. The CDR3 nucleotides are TGTGCCAGCAGCTCCCGACAGGGAAATTCACCCCTCCACTTT.

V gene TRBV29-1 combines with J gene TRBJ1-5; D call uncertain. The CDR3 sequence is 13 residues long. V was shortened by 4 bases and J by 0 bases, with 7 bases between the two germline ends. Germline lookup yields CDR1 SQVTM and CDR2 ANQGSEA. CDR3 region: CSVVESSNQPQHF. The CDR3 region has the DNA TGCAGCGTTGTTGAGAGTAGCAATCAGCCCCAGCATTTT.

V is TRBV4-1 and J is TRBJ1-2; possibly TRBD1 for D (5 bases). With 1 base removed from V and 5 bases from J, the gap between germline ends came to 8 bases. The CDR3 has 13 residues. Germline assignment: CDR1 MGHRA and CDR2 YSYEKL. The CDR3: CASSQAGEYGYTF. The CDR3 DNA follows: TGCGCCAGCAGCCAAGCGGGGGAGTATGGCTACACCTTC.

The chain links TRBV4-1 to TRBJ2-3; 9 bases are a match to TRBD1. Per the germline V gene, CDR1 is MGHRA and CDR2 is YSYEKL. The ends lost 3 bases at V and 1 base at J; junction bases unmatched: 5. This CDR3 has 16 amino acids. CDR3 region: CASSHPWTGGTDTQYF. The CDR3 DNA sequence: TGCGCCAGCAGCCATCCTTGGACAGGGGGCACAGATACGCAGTATTTT.

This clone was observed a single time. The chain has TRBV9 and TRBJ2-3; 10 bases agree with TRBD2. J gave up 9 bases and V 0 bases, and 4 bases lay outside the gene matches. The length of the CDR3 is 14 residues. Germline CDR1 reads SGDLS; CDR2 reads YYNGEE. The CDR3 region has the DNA TGTGCCAGCAGCGTAGATGGTAGCGGGGGGACGCAGTATTTT. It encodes CASSVDGSGGTQYF.